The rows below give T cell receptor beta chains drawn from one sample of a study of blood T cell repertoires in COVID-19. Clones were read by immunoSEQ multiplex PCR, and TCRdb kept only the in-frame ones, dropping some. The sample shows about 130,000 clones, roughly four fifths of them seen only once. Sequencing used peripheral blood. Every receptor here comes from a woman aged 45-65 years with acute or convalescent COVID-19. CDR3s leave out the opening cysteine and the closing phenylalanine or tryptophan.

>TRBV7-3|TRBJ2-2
ASSPRGLAANTGELF
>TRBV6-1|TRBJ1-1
ASSERQGNTEAF
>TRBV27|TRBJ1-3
ASSLVRPPGNTIY
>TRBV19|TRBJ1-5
ASSTLGQGDQPQH
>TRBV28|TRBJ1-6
ASSTHGQGAGSPLH
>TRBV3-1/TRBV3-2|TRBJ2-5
ASSQDLGTRGETQY
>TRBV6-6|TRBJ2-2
ASSRSPGTSWNTGELF
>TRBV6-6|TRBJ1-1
ASSPGTKKQSLI
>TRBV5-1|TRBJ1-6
ASSQGIPNSPLH
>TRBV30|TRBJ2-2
AWSTNTGELF
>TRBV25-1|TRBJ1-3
ASSEFQGGRGNTIY
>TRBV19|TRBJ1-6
ASSINPGGARGNSPLH
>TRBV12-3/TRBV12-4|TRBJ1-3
ASLLRSGNTIY
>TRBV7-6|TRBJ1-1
ASSPGSGNTEAF
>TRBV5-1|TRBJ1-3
ASSLGGISSGNTIY
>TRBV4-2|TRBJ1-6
ASSQGLQGTPSSPLH
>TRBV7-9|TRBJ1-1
ASSLERMNTEAF
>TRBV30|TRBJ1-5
AWSAGSKYQPQH
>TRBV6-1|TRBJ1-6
ASSEKSPYNSPLH
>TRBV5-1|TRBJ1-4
ASSWGTGDLSNEKLF
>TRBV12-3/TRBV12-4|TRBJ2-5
ASRQGGETQY
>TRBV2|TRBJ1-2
ASSVEGLYGYT
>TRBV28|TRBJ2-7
ASSSRQGKQY
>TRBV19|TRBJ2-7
ASSKGNDGYEQY
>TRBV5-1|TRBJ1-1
ASSLDGQAEAF
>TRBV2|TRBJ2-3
ASTHAGTSGDTDTQY
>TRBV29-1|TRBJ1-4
SATTGGRTTNEKLF
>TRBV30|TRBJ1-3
AWSLRYGTADSGNTIY
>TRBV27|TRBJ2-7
ASKLNRGEQY
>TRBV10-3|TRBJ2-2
AISAQAGGPGELF
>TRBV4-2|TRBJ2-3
ASSQDFSVTSWGTDTQY
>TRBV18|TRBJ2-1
ASSPGASSYNEQF
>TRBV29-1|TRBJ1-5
SVGQGDQPQH
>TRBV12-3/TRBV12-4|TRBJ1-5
ASRTGHQPQH
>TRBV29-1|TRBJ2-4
SVVGTENIQY
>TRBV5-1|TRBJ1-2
ASSPEGANYGYT
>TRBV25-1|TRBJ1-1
ASSQGDTTEAF
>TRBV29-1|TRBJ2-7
SVESPGEQY
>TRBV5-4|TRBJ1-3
ASSDRTGGAGNTIY
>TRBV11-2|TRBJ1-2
ASSVRLQALANYGYT
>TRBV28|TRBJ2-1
ASEKQGLQDNEQF
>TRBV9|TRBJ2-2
ASSVAGTGVAGGSTGELF